This TCR beta chain came from a study of T cell responses to AZD1222 COVID-19 vaccine. Pooling covered second doses at about 4 or about 12 weeks. Findings and limits, study-wide: In all cases, repertoires were sampled only after the peak T cell response. A rise in Spike-specific TCR breadth and depth followed two AZD1222 doses. White British people made up most donors, females outnumbered males, and clonal diversity was possibly underestimated.

This CDR3 spans 17 amino acids. CDR1 is SGHTA, CDR2 FQGNSA, per germline. With 2 bases clipped from V and 4 bases from J, the junction kept 11 bases outside the gene matches. The method was immunoSEQ multiplex PCR; TCRdb's version includes in-frame clones alone and lacks a portion of them. The sample has about 120,000 clones, around 90% seen once; the top ten hold about 16%. A word on this clone: Its matching antigen is unknown.

This receptor was identified in an adult who received the AZD1222 COVID-19 vaccine. Sequenced material: peripheral blood, taken 28 days after the second AZD1222 dose. The chain uses TRBV7-2 and TRBJ2-1; TRBD1 agrees at 7 bases. For the CDR3, the DNA is TGTGCCAGCAGCTTACTTTATAGGGGGCCCAGGTACAATGAGCAGTTCTTC. Protein product: CASSLLYRGPRYNEQFF.